The present T cell receptor (beta chain) was sequenced within a study of T-cell reconstitution after alpha-beta-depleted transplantation in children. This clonotype turned up a few times. This CDR3 is 15 amino acids long. V lost 6 bases to trimming and J lost 4 bases, with 19 bases between them. It was with unique molecular identifiers that the TCRbeta library was prepared. In TCRdb, the PCR reads were re-called with MiXCR into one record per CDR3 protein. The data contain fewer than 550,000 distinct CDR3 sequences, 15% to 20% of them seen just once; the ten biggest clones take up approximately 28%. The sequence derives from a boy under two years old who had a stem cell transplant for Wiskott-Aldrich syndrome, so the T cells may come from the graft donor. The rearrangement uses TRBV12-3 or TRBV12-4 and TRBJ2-7, with TRBD2 as a possible D gene (6 bases). This specimen consisted of PBMCs, mostly from graft donor cells, obtained 360 days after TCRalphabeta/CD19-depleted stem cell transplant. The CDR3 region has the DNA TGTGCCAGCAGCTTGACCCCTGCGGGGCCGTACGAGCAGTACTTC. Protein: CASSLTPAGPYEQYF.